The 7 T cell receptor beta chains below come from one sample, sequenced in a study of T cells in tuberculosis. Time point: new active TB diagnosis, blood taken before or within 7 days of starting treatment. The method was immunoSEQ multiplex PCR; TCRdb's version includes in-frame clones alone and lacks a portion of them. The sample includes about 33,000 clones, about 91% of them seen just once. This material consisted of PBMCs, taken at tuberculosis diagnosis. The receptors come from an adult with tuberculosis. Some clones in this sample may be carry-over from other donors' samples.

V is TRBV7-2 and J is TRBJ1-1; D is undetermined. The CDR3 totals 14 residues. Trimming removed 7 bases at V and 7 bases at J, with 19 bases between. CDR1 is SGHTA, CDR2 FQGNSA, per germline. CDR3 DNA: TGTGCCAGCACCTTCGGGCGGGAGAGCGTTGAAGCTTTCTTT. Amino acids: CASTFGRESVEAFF.

This chain connects TRBV9 to TRBJ2-7, with 7 bases lining up with TRBD2. The CDR3 consists of 19 residues. With 0 bases clipped from V and 2 bases from J, the junction kept 17 bases outside the gene matches. The germline V gene has CDR1 SGDLS and CDR2 YYNGEE. This chain's CDR3 is CASSVADISGTGGTYEQYF. The CDR3 DNA reads TGTGCCAGCAGCGTAGCCGACATATCTGGAACGGGGGGAACCTACGAGCAGTACTTC.

The rearrangement uses TRBV5-5 and TRBJ2-3; the D gene is possibly TRBD2 (5 bases). Trimming left V 1 base short and J 4 bases short, with 10 bases between. This CDR3 contains 14 residues. CDR1 is SGHKS, CDR2 YYEKEE, per germline (reference sequence). The CDR3 reads CASSLRSGADTQYF. CDR3 coding DNA: TGTGCCAGCAGCTTGAGGTCCGGGGCAGATACGCAGTATTTT. The full variable domain, rest sourced from reference TRBV5-5 and TRBJ2-3, is DAGVTQSPTHLIKTRGQQVTLRCSPISGHKSVSWYQQVLGQGPQFIFQYYEKEERGRGNFPDRFSARQFPNYSSELNVNALLLGDSALYLCASSLRSGADTQYFGPGTRLTVL.

The CDR3 sequence is CASSRSGGRGGELFF. CDR3 sequence (DNA): TGTGCCAGCAGTAGGAGCGGGGGGCGGGGCGGGGAGCTGTTTTTT. V usage is TRBV27 and J usage is TRBJ2-2; 9 bases are shared with TRBD2. CDR1 is MNHEY, CDR2 SMNVEV, per germline (reference sequence). Trimming took 5 bases from V and 7 from J; bases not matched to a gene: 8. The CDR3 extends over 15 amino acids.

This sequence joins TRBV6-6 and TRBJ2-1; 9 positions match TRBD2. Germline V lookup: CDR1 MNHNY, CDR2 SVGAGI (reference sequence). V lost 0 bases and J lost 5; bases outside the gene matches: 2. The CDR3 loop spans 15 amino acids. CDR3 loop: CASSYSASGDNEQFF. In nucleotides, the CDR3 is TGTGCCAGCAGTTACTCGGCTAGCGGGGACAATGAGCAGTTCTTC.

The rearrangement joins TRBV4-1 to TRBJ2-1; no clear D gene. Per germline, CDR1 MGHRA and CDR2 YSYEKL. V was trimmed by 3 bases and J by 10 bases, leaving 10 bases between them. The CDR3 sequence is 12 residues long. The CDR3 region is CASSQPLGEQFF. The CDR3 nucleotides read TGCGCCAGCAGCCAGCCCCTAGGCGAGCAGTTCTTC.

As concerns this clone: At one of its ends the junction is not consistent with the germline gene, which may arise from a read error. CDR3 nucleotide sequence: TGTGCCAGCAGGACCGGGACAGGGAACAGTGAAGCTTTCTTT. Protein: CASRTGTGNSEAFF. The chain recombines TRBV6-5 with TRBJ1-1; TRBD1 agrees at 9 bases. This CDR3 is built from 14 residues. Germline CDR1 MNHEY, CDR2 SVGAGI.